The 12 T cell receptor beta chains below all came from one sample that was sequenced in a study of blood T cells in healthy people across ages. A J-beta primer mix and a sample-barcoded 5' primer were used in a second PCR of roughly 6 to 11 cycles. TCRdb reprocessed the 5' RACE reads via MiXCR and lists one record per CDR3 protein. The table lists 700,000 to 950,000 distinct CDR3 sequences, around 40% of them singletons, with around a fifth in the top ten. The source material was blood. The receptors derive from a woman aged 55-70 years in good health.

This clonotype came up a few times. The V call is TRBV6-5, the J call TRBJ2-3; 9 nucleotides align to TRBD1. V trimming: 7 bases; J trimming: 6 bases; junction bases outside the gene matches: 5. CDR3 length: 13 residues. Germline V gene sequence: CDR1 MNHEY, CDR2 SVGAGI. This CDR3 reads CASKGTGRDTQYF. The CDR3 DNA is TGTGCCAGCAAAGGGACAGGGAGGGATACGCAGTATTTT.

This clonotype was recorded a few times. The chain's CDR3 is CASSFQDRGANEQFF. CDR3 in DNA: TGTGCCAGCAGTTTCCAAGACAGGGGGGCGAATGAGCAGTTCTTC. This chain joins TRBV6-6 and TRBJ2-1; 9 positions match TRBD1. This CDR3 is 15 amino acids long. Trimming at V came to 4 bases and at J to 7 bases, leaving 8 bases not matched to a gene. Per germline, CDR1 MNHNY and CDR2 SVGAGI (reference sequence).

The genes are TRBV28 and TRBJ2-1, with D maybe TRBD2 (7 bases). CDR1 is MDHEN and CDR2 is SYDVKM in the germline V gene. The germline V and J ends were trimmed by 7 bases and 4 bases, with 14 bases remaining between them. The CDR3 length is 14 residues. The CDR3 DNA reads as TGTGCCAGCATGGTGGGGGGGCATTACAATGAGCAGTTCTTC. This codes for CASMVGGHYNEQFF. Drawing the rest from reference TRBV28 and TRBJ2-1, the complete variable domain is DVKVTQSSRYLVKRTGEKVFLECVQDMDHENMFWYRQDPGLGLRLIYFSYDVKMKEKGDIPEGYSVSREKKERFSLILESASTNQTSMYLCASMVGGHYNEQFFGPGTRLTVL.

The CDR3 DNA sequence: TGTGCCACCAGTGACAGCGAAATCTATGGCTACACCTTC. Residues: CATSDSEIYGYTF. The rearrangement uses TRBV24-1 and TRBJ1-2; D is uncertain. The CDR3 loop spans 13 amino acids. Germline V lookup: CDR1 KGHDR, CDR2 SFDVKD. V shed 4 bases and J shed 4 bases, with 9 bases lying between them.

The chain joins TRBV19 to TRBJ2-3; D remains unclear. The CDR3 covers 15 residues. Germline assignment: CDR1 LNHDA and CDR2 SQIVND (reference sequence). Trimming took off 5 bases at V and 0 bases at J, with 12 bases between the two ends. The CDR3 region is CASSVMSTSTDTQYF. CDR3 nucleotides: TGTGCCAGTAGTGTCATGTCTACTAGCACAGATACGCAGTATTTT.

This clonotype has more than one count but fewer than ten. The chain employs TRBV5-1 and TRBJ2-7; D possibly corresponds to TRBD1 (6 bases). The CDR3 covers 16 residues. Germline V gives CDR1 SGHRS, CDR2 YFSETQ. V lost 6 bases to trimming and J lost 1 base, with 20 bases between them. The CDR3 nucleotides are TGCGCCAGCACTCTTCGTGCCCGGGACACTTCCTACGAGCAGTACTTC. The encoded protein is CASTLRARDTSYEQYF.

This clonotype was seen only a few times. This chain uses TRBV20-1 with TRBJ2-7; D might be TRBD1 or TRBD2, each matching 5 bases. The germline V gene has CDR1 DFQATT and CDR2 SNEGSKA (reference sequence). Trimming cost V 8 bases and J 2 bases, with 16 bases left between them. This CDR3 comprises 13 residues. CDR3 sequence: CSKNRDETYEQYF. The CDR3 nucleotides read TGCAGTAAAAACCGGGACGAAACCTACGAGCAGTACTTC.

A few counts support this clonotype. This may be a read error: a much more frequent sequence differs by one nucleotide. The CDR3 DNA reads TGTGCCATCAGTGTCGGGACTAGCGGGGGATCCTACAATGAGCGGTTCTTC. It specifies CAISVGTSGGSYNERFF. This chain links TRBV10-3 with TRBJ2-1; TRBD2 aligns across 14 bases. This CDR3 spans 17 amino acids. Per the germline V gene, CDR1 is ENHRY and CDR2 is SYGVKD.

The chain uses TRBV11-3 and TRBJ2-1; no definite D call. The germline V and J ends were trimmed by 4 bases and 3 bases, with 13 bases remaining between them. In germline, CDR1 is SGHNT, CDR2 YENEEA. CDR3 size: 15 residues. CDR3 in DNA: TGTGCCAGCAGCTCCGGATCCACCGTCTACAATGAGCAGTTCTTC. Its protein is CASSSGSTVYNEQFF. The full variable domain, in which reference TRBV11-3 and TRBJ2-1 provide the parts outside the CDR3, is EAGVVQSPRYKIIEKKQPVAFWCNPISGHNTLYWYLQNLGQGPELLIRYENEEAVDDSQLPKDRFSAERLKGVDSTLKIQPAELGDSAVYLCASSSGSTVYNEQFFGPGTRLTVL.

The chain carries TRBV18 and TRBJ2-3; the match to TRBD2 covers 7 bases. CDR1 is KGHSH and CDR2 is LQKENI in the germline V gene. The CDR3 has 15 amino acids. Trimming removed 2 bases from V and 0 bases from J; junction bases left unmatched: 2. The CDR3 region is CASSPDSGSTDTQYF. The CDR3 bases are TGTGCCAGCTCACCAGATAGCGGGAGCACAGATACGCAGTATTTT.

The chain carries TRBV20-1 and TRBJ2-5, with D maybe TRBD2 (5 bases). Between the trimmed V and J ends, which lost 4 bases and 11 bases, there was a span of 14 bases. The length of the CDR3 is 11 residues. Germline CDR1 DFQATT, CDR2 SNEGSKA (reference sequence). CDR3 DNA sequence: TGCAGTGCTAAAAAGGGTGGGGAGCAGTACTTC. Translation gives CSAKKGGEQYF.

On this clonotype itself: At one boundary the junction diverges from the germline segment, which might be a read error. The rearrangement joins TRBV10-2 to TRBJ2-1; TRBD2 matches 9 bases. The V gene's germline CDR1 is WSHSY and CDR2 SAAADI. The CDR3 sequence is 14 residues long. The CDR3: CASGGEREENVQFF. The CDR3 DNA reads TGCGCCAGCGGGGGGGAGCGGGAGGAGAATGTGCAGTTCTTC.